These 9 T cell receptor beta chains share one sample of origin, sequenced in a study of control samples from healthy donors and cancer patients. Generated by immunoSEQ multiplex PCR, the TCRdb table keeps only in-frame clones and is missing some. This sample has roughly 59,000 clones, with 92% found just once. The sample comprised PBMCs. The receptors were sampled from a middle-aged man with colorectal cancer.

The genes are TRBV29-1 and TRBJ1-1; no reliable D call. This CDR3 region has 11 residues. Between the trimmed V and J ends, which lost 2 bases and 8 bases, there was a span of 9 bases. Germline loops: CDR1 SQVTM, CDR2 ANQGSEA. CDR3 DNA sequence: TGCAGCGTTGAAAACGGCCGAGAAGCTTTCTTT. It codes for CSVENGREAFF.

The chain couples TRBV7-8 to TRBJ2-7; D gene uncertain. V was trimmed by 5 bases and J by 0 bases, leaving 14 bases between them. This CDR3 contains 15 residues. The germline CDR1 and CDR2 sequences are SGHVS and FQNEAQ. The CDR3 here is CASSQFTTPSYEQYF. The CDR3, as DNA: TGTGCCAGCAGCCAATTTACGACACCCTCCTACGAGCAGTACTTC.

CDR3 in amino acids: CASSQGQGYNSPLHF. DNA for the CDR3: TGTGCCAGCAGCCAGGGACAGGGGTATAATTCACCCCTCCACTTT. The V and J genes are TRBV6-5 and TRBJ1-6; 10 bases align to TRBD1. This CDR3 contains 15 residues. Germline loops: CDR1 MNHEY, CDR2 SVGAGI. Trimming at V came to 6 bases and at J to 4 bases, leaving 3 bases not matched to a gene.

The J gene is TRBJ2-1, the V gene TRBV7-9; D may be TRBD1 (5 bases). The CDR3 runs to 14 residues. Germline V gene sequence: CDR1 SEHNR, CDR2 FQNEAQ (reference sequence). The V end was cut by 1 base, the J end by 5 bases, with 9 bases between. The CDR3 DNA follows: TGTGCCAGCAGCTTAGGGGGCCAGAACAATGAGCAGTTCTTC. Protein product: CASSLGGQNNEQFF.

The chain couples TRBV7-9 to TRBJ1-6; no reliable D call. The CDR3 sequence is 14 residues long. Germline CDR1 and CDR2: SEHNR and FQNEAQ (reference sequence). Trimming took 5 bases from V and 5 from J, leaving 10 bases between them. CDR3 coding DNA: TGTGCCAGCAGCCCCTCGGGAAATAATTCACCCCTCCACTTT. Encoded protein: CASSPSGNNSPLHF.

V usage is TRBV5-1 and J usage is TRBJ2-6; no firm D call. Germline assignment: CDR1 SGHRS and CDR2 YFSETQ. CDR3 length: 13 amino acids. Trimming removed 4 bases at V and 2 bases at J, with 4 bases between. CDR3 bases: TGCGCCAGCAGCACCACTGGGGCCAACGTCCTGACTTTC. Protein: CASSTTGANVLTF.

This clone was found once. The chain links TRBV6-5 to TRBJ1-4, with unresolved D. CDR3 length: 15 residues. Trimming took 6 bases from V and 7 from J, leaving 18 bases between them. Germline V gene data show CDR1 as MNHEY and CDR2 as SVGAGI. The CDR3 coding sequence is TGTGCCAGCAGGGATGGGTCTCCTGGAGGTGAAAAACTGTTTTTT. This encodes CASRDGSPGGEKLFF.

This sequence joins TRBV14 and TRBJ1-1; D call uncertain. Germline values: CDR1 SGHDN, CDR2 FVKESK. Trimming removed 4 bases at V and 0 bases at J, with 15 bases between. The CDR3 is 16 amino acids. The CDR3 region has the DNA TGTGCCAGCAGCCCTACCTTCGGACTGCTGAACACTGAAGCTTTCTTT. Its protein is CASSPTFGLLNTEAFF.

This clone was detected only once. The chain links TRBV12-3 or TRBV12-4 to TRBJ2-1, with D possibly TRBD1 on 5 matching bases. The V gene lost 2 bases and the J gene lost 8 bases, with 7 bases spanning the gap. This CDR3 is built from 12 residues. This CDR3 is CASSLQGYEQFF. The CDR3 nucleotides read TGTGCCAGCAGTTTACAGGGCTATGAGCAGTTCTTC.